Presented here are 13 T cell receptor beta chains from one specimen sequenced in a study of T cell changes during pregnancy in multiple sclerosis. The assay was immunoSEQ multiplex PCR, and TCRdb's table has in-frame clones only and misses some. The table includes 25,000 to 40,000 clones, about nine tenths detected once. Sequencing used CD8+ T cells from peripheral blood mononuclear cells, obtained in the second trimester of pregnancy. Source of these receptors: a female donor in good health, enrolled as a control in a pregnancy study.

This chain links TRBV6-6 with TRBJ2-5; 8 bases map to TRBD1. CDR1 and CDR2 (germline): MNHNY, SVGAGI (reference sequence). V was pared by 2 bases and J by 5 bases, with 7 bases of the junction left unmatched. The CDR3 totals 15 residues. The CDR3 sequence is CASSYMGTGLETQYF. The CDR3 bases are TGTGCCAGCAGTTACATGGGGACAGGCTTGGAGACCCAGTACTTC.

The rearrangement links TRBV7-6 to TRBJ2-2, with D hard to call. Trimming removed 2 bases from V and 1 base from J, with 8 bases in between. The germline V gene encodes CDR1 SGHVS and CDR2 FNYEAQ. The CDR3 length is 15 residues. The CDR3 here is CASSLNGGNTGELFF. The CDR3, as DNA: TGTGCCAGCAGCTTAAACGGTGGGAACACCGGGGAGCTGTTTTTT.

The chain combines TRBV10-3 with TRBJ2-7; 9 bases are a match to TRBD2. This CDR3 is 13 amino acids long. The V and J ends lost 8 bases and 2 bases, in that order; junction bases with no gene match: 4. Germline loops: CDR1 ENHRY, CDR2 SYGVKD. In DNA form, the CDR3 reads TGTGCCATCGGAGTAGCGGGGGCCTACGAGCAGTACTTC. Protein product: CAIGVAGAYEQYF.

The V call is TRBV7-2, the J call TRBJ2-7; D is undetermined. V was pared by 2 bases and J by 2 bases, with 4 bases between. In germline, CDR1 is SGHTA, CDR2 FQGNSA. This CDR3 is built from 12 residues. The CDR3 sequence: CASSLLPYEQYF. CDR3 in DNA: TGTGCCAGCAGCTTACTACCCTACGAGCAGTACTTC.

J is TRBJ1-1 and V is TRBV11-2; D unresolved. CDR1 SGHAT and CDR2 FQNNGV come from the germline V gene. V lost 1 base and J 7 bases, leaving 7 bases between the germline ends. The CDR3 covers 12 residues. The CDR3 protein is CASSLGHLEAFF. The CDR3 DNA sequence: TGTGCCAGCAGCTTAGGGCACCTTGAAGCTTTCTTT.

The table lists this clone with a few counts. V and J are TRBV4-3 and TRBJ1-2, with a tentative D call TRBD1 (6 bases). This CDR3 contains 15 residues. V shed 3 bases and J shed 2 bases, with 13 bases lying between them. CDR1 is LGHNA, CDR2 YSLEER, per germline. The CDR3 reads CASSHALDSNYGYTF. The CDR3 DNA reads TGCGCCAGCAGCCATGCTTTGGACAGCAACTATGGCTACACCTTC.

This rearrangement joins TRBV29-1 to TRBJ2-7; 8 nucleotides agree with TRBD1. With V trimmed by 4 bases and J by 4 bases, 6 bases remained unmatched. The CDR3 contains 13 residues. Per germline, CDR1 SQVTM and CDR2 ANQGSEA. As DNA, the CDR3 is TGCAGCGTTGCGCGGGACAGGCCTTACGAGCAGTACTTC. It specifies CSVARDRPYEQYF.

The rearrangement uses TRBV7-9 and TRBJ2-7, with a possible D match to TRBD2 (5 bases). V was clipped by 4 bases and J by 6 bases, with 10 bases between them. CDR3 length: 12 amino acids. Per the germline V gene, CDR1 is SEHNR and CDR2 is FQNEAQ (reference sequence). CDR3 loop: CASSSLRGEQYF. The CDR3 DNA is TGTGCCAGCAGCTCCCTCCGGGGCGAGCAGTACTTC.

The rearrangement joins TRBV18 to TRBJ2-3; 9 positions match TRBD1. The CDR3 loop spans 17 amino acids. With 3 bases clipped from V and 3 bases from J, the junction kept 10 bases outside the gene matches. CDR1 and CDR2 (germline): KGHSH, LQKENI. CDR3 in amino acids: CASSPTLGTGWTDTQYF. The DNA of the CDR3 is TGTGCCAGCTCACCCACTTTAGGGACAGGGTGGACAGATACGCAGTATTTT.

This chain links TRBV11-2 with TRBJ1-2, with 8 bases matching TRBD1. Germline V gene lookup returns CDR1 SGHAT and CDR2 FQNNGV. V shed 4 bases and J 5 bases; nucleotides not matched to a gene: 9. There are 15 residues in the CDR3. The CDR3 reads CASSYHKDRVYGYTF. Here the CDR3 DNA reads TGTGCCAGCAGCTACCACAAGGACAGGGTGTATGGCTACACCTTC.

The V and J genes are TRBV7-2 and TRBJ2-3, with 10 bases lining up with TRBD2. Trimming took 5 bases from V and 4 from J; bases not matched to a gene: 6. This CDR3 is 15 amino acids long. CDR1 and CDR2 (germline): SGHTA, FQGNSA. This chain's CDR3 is CASSPSGGAPDTQYF. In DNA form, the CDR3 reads TGTGCCAGCAGCCCAAGCGGGGGGGCCCCAGATACGCAGTATTTT.

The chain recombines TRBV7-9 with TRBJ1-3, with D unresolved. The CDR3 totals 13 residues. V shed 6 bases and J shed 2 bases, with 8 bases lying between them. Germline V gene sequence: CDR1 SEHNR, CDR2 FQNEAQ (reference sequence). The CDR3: CASRPGAGNTIYF. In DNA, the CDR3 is TGTGCCAGCAGACCGGGAGCTGGAAACACCATATATTTT.

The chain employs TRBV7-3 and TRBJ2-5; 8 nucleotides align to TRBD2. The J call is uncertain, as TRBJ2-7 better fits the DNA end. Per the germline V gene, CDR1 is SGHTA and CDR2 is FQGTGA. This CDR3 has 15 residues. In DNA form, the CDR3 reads TGTGCCAGCAGCTCCTCCGGGGGGGCCGCCTACGAGCAGTACTTC. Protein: CASSSSGGAAYEQYF.